This T cell receptor beta chain came from a study of T-cell memory formation after mild COVID-19. Looking at the study overall: Largely, TCR clusters stayed within a single donor.

Findings and limits, study-wide: Several responding clones turned up in pre-infection memory, indicating that cross-reactive memory may have taken part. CD4+ contracting clones were mainly CM and EM; CD8+ ones, EMRA.

Remarks on this clonotype: Its antigen remains unidentified.

The authors produced TCR alpha and TCR beta cDNA libraries with sample barcodes and UMIs by 5'RACE using constant-segment primers. Using its own MiXCR run on the 5' RACE reads, TCRdb lists one record per CDR3 protein. In the table there are 180,000 or so distinct CDR3 sequences, roughly 17% of which are singletons. V was cut by 8 bases and J by 9 bases, with 11 bases left in between. This CDR3 comprises 11 residues. Per germline, CDR1 LNHDA and CDR2 SQIVND (reference sequence). Sequenced sample: PBMCs or a T cell subset sorted from them (not recorded which). This TCR came from an adult woman who had mild COVID-19 (a few samples of this study predate the infection). Cell type and time point are not known. This chain joins TRBV19 and TRBJ2-1; D tentatively fits TRBD1 or TRBD2 (5 bases each). The CDR3 coding sequence is TGTGCCAGTGGAACTAGGGGTGAGCAGTTCTTC. It specifies CASGTRGEQFF.